This T cell receptor (beta chain) was observed in a study of blood T cell repertoires in COVID-19 (TCRdb year 2020). Concerning the study at large: Samples covering the acute and convalescent phases of COVID-19 were provided by collaborators in the United States, Italy and Spain. HLA class I and class II types, where available, came from metadata supplied by the sample provider rather than from assay-based typing. The prospective study material was composed of cDNA or gDNA derived from T cells, B-cell-depleted T cells, or PBMCs. The samples were drawn from the first 160 participants of the ongoing ImmuneRACE study and from 950 to 1,500 subjects provided by 6 global collaborators. Subjects who had been exposed to COVID-19, were actively infected with it, or had recovered from it provided the deeply sampled blood TCRbeta repertoires that made up the dataset. The repertoires were released in a freely available public database meant as a resource for research on the immune response to SARS-CoV-2. Nearly every sample came with metadata listing a de-identified subject ID, COVID-19 status, age in years and sex. Study-wide findings and limitations: Clinical and demographic metadata were provided uncurated, with the amount varying by source and participant.

TCRbeta CDR3 regions were amplified from genomic DNA by means of the immunoSEQ Assay, a bias-controlled multiplex PCR. In the authors' own workflow: The number of nucleated cells in each sample was estimated from the amplification of reference gene primers within the assay. To quantify the absolute abundance of each unique TCRbeta CDR3 rearrangement, sequence reads were collapsed and filtered. For each sample, productive Simpson clonality was calculated as the square root of Simpson's diversity index across productive rearrangements. TCRdb limited this immuneACCESS table to in-frame rearrangements with V and J called. A share of clones is missing; checked studies link under half to unresolved V genes, and the rest is unexplained. V and J calls and clone size are those listed in that table; D and trimming were worked out from the DNA. The sample table records about 150,000 clones; roughly 83% of these occur just once. 7% to 10% of the sample rests with the top ten.

Participants in the prospective study were aged about 18 to 89 years, lived in under 30 United States geographic areas, and enrolled through a virtual design. In the prospective study, cohorts were assigned on the basis of participant-reported clinical history obtained from a screening survey and a study questionnaire. Recovered participants in ImmuneRACE Cohort 3 were defined as having two consecutive negative NP/OP PCR tests, clearance from a healthcare professional, or resolution of symptoms. In the prospective study, whole blood, serum and a nasopharyngeal or oropharyngeal swab were collected from each participant by mobile phlebotomists. Participants in the prospective study had the option to provide additional blood draws and questionnaires over a roughly two-month period. Before DNA extraction, prospective study blood samples were shipped either frozen or at room temperature. Taken from the germline V gene, the CDR1 and CDR2 loops are ENHRY and SYGVKD. V and J are trimmed by 0 bases and 2 bases, and the gene matches miss 13 bases of the junction. Measured from the cysteine to the phenylalanine, the CDR3 is 19 residues long. This entry keeps only the CDR3 DNA: 57 bases, framed from base 1.

Concerning this clone itself: Its specific antigen is unknown. Base qualities are missing; no much larger clone stands one base away.

The specimen sequenced was PBMCs or T cells enriched from blood (not recorded which). The sequence derives from a middle-aged man who had recovered from COVID-19. The V and J segments used are TRBV10-3 and TRBJ1-2; TRBD1 aligns with 9 central bases. The CDR3 loop reads CAISESTRGQGPINYGYTF. The base sequence is TGTGCCATCAGTGAGTCGACTCGGGGACAGGGACCAATAAACTATGGCTACACCTTC.